This TCR beta chain was observed in a study of T cells in Graves' hyperthyroidism and ophthalmopathy. This clonotype was seen ten or more times. The V end lost 4 bases, the J end lost 5 bases, and 14 bases lay between the germline ends. Germline assignment: CDR1 SNHLY and CDR2 FYNNEI. There are 14 residues in the CDR3. Diagnoses were made from clinical symptoms, serum measures (thyroxine and TRAb), thyroid ultrasound and orbital computed tomography. From RNA transcripts, TCR beta CDR3 regions were amplified. In the first-round RT-PCR of the TCR CDR3, the HTBI primer set was used. TCRdb recomputed calls from the multiplex PCR reads with MiXCR, one row per CDR3 protein. The sample includes 500,000 or so distinct CDR3 sequences, more than 15% seen only once; the top ten take 17%.

The chain carries TRBV2 and TRBJ2-5; possibly TRBD1 or TRBD2 for D (5 bases each). This TCR was sampled from a young woman with Graves' ophthalmopathy. The sample taken for sequencing was blood. In nucleotides, the CDR3 is TGTGCCAGCAGTGTAGCAGGGAGAGTGGAGACCCAGTACTTC. Its protein product is CASSVAGRVETQYF. Supplemented by reference TRBV2 and TRBJ2-5, the full variable domain reads EPEVTQTPSHQVTQMGQEVILRCVPISNHLYFYWYRQILGQKVEFLVSFYNNEISEKSEIFDDQFSVERPDGSNFTLKIRSTKLEDSAMYFCASSVAGRVETQYFGPGTRLLVL.